This TCR beta chain was identified during a study of cytomegalovirus exposure and HLA in healthy donors. Background on the study: The Caucasian-associated ancestry cluster held around four fifths of under 450 genotyped donors.

Regarding the study as a whole: In vitro checks showed that a few CMV-associated chains really do target CMV antigens. Analysis was carried out at a later point, and it linked a missense DCLRE1C variant to TCR beta V- and J-gene trimming.

The CDR3 has 15 amino acids. The V end was cut by 0 bases, the J end by 0 bases, with 8 bases between. Germline CDR1 and CDR2: MGHRA and YSYEKL. Points on this clone: Its antigen is as yet unknown.

PCR involved 60 Vbeta and 13 Jbeta primers. This table comes from immunoSEQ multiplex PCR, and its TCRdb copy is limited to in-frame clones, with some not included. The table shows roughly 120,000 clones, with 75% to 90% occurring only once. Sequencing was performed on PBMCs. The rearrangement joins TRBV4-1 to TRBJ1-1, with TRBD1 as a possible D gene (5 bases). The receptor's source is a middle-aged man in good health and CMV-seronegative. The CDR3 is CASSQERTLNTEAFF. The DNA of the CDR3 is TGCGCCAGCAGCCAAGAACGGACACTGAACACTGAAGCTTTCTTT.